This T cell receptor (beta chain) was identified during a study of cytomegalovirus exposure and HLA in healthy donors. Study-wide points: The authors assumed roughly uniform sequencing depth across donors for presence/absence analyses.

The primer mix had 60 Vbeta and 13 Jbeta primers. Here immunoSEQ multiplex PCR was the method, and the copy in TCRdb shows in-frame clones only, minus some. The table shows approximately 140,000 clones, with almost 80% occurring only once. Per the germline V gene, CDR1 is MNHEY and CDR2 is SVGAGI. The CDR3 runs to 16 residues. The ends were cut back, 0 bases at V and 7 bases at J, with 18 bases in the middle. Of note for this clone: Its antigen is currently unknown.

Input material: PBMCs. The receptor was isolated from a man between 18 and 35 years old in good health and CMV-seronegative. This chain joins TRBV6-5 and TRBJ1-2, with D possibly being TRBD1 (5 bases). The CDR3 reads CASSYSPTGGMGGYTF. Here the CDR3 DNA reads TGTGCCAGCAGTTACTCGCCGACGGGGGGAATGGGTGGCTACACCTTC.